The clone carrying this T cell receptor beta chain showed up many times. Its antigen is undetermined. This sample was included in a study of T cell repertoires in cytomegalovirus infection. Across the whole study: Public TCR beta signatures marked donors with CMV infection and the matching HLA.

TCRdb re-called the reads through MiXCR, storing one row per CDR3 protein. The table has under 200,000 distinct CDR3 sequences, roughly 30% seen once. Study observations and caveats: Cumulative public TCR beta family frequency identified carriers of CMV plus the relevant HLA. Across the ex vivo response, the dominant clonotypes were HLA-C-restricted CMV-specific TCR beta clonotypes.

Sequencing input: PBMCs. This receptor was taken from a human donor in good health (CMV status not recorded). Some clones in this sample may be carry-over from other donors' samples.

In DNA form, the CDR3 reads TGTGCCAGCAGCTTAAAGGCAGGAGGGGGCACTGAAGCTTTCTTT. It codes for CASSLKAGGGTEAFF. The genes are TRBV7-2 and TRBJ1-1, with D possibly TRBD1 on 6 matching bases. Trimming stripped 2 bases from V and 4 bases from J, with 14 bases between. The V gene's germline CDR1 is SGHTA and CDR2 FQGNSA. The CDR3 length is 15 residues. Drawing the rest from reference TRBV7-2 and TRBJ1-1, the complete variable domain is GAGVSQSPSNKVTEKGKDVELRCDPISGHTALYWYRQSLGQGLEFLIYFQGNSAPDKSGLPSDRFSAERTGGSVSTLTIQRTQQEDSAVYLCASSLKAGGGTEAFFGQGTRLTVV.